Sequencing of this T cell receptor beta chain was carried out in a study of CD8+ T cells in alopecia areata. In the study overall: Treatment comprised oral tofacitinib, 5 to 10 mg twice daily, in treated patients.

This clone has only a few counts. Extracted RNA was reverse transcribed, and the resulting cDNA served as sequencing template. The protocol was immunoSEQ multiplex PCR, while the TCRdb copy is restricted to in-frame clones and leaves out a portion. The repertoire consists of 130,000 to 150,000 clones, with about 89% occurring once and the leading ten covering over 13%. Trimming took 4 bases from V and 1 from J, leaving 7 bases between them. Per germline, CDR1 MNHNY and CDR2 SVGAGI (reference sequence). CDR3 size: 13 residues. Collected material from alopecia areata patients comprised lesional scalp punch biopsies and peripheral blood. PBMCs served as the source from which CD4+ and CD8+ T cells were sorted.

The rearrangement joins TRBV6-6 to TRBJ1-1; D not resolved. The receptor's source is a human donor with alopecia areata. Sequenced here: CD8+ T cells sorted from blood, sampled at week 0. CDR3 amino acids: CASSSDENTEAFF. The CDR3 region has the DNA TGTGCCAGCAGTTCTGACGAGAACACTGAAGCTTTCTTT.